This entry lists 16 T cell receptor beta chains sequenced from one sample in a study of CXCR3-negative and CXCR3-positive naive CD8 T cells. The authors prepared UMI-labeled TRB cDNA libraries by 5' RACE. TCRdb processed the 5' RACE reads again and assigns one entry to each CDR3 protein, with no DNA. Its listing shows around 56,000 distinct CDR3 sequences. The sample taken for sequencing was naive CXCR3- CD8+ T cells from blood. Documented subset: CD45RO-CCR7+CD27+CD95- naive CD8+ T cells lacking CXCR3 (TNR3-). These receptors were obtained from a human donor in good health. Some clones in this sample may be carry-over from other donors' samples.

The chain combines TRBV27 with TRBJ1-2. Germline CDR1 reads MNHEY; CDR2 reads SMNVEV (reference sequence). This CDR3 comprises 14 residues. The CDR3 loop reads CASSSPAGGYGYTF.

The chain employs TRBV7-9 and TRBJ2-5; TCRdb outputs TRBD1, but without DNA this stays unchecked. CDR1 and CDR2 from the germline V gene are SEHNR and FQNEAQ (reference sequence). The CDR3 totals 14 residues. The CDR3: CASISDWGPETQYF.

This rearrangement joins TRBV29-1 to TRBJ2-7; the TRBD1 assignment by TCRdb is unverifiable without DNA. CDR1 SQVTM and CDR2 ANQGSEA come from the germline V gene. CDR3 length: 17 amino acids. This chain's CDR3 is CSVGGPITGPSVYEQYF.

The chain couples TRBV20-1 to TRBJ1-1. The V gene's germline CDR1 is DFQATT and CDR2 SNEGSKA (reference sequence). This CDR3 has 17 residues. Here the CDR3 reads CSARNPYGGRRDSEAFF.

This rearrangement joins TRBV23-1 to TRBJ2-1; the TRBD2 assignment by TCRdb is unverifiable without DNA. TRBV23-1 is an ORF, with its function uncertain. The CDR3 totals 19 residues. The CDR3 loop is CASSQSPASTSGPYNEQFF.

The V call is TRBV7-2, the J call TRBJ2-3; the TRBD1 assignment by TCRdb is unverifiable without DNA. Germline CDR1 SGHTA, CDR2 FQGNSA. The CDR3 extends over 16 amino acids. The CDR3 protein is CASSFSTGTGADTQYF.

The chain couples TRBV29-1 to TRBJ2-5; TCRdb indicates TRBD2, and absent DNA this call remains unverified. Germline V gives CDR1 SQVTM, CDR2 ANQGSEA. CDR3 length: 16 amino acids. This CDR3 reads CSVEGLWEDVQETQYF. Filled out from reference TRBV29-1 and TRBJ2-5, the complete variable domain reads SAVISQKPSRDICQRGTSLTIQCQVDSQVTMMFWYRQQPGQSLTLIATANQGSEATYESGFVIDKFPISRPNLTFSTLTVSNMSPEDSSIYLCSVEGLWEDVQETQYFGPGTRLLVL.

This chain connects TRBV29-1 to TRBJ1-1; TCRdb lists TRBD1, though no DNA is available to test this call. CDR1 is SQVTM and CDR2 is ANQGSEA in the germline V gene. The CDR3 totals 13 residues. The CDR3 sequence is CSVDRARNTEAFF. The whole variable domain, remainder taken from reference TRBV29-1 and TRBJ1-1, is SAVISQKPSRDICQRGTSLTIQCQVDSQVTMMFWYRQQPGQSLTLIATANQGSEATYESGFVIDKFPISRPNLTFSTLTVSNMSPEDSSIYLCSVDRARNTEAFFGQGTRLTVV.

This rearrangement joins TRBV12-3 or TRBV12-4 to TRBJ2-3. This CDR3 has 15 amino acids. The CDR3 here is CASSQTVPSTDTQYF.

The V call is TRBV27, the J call TRBJ1-1; TCRdb's assignment of TRBD1 cannot be checked, as there is no DNA. Germline CDR1 MNHEY, CDR2 SMNVEV (reference sequence). This CDR3 is built from 13 residues. The CDR3 protein is CASGSQVNTEAFF.

The V gene is TRBV5-1, the J gene TRBJ2-3; the TRBD1 assignment by TCRdb is unverifiable without DNA. Germline lookup yields CDR1 SGHRS and CDR2 YFSETQ. The CDR3 length is 17 residues. The CDR3: CASSPWDRGGSTDTQYF.

The rearrangement uses TRBV7-2 and TRBJ2-7; TCRdb lists TRBD1, though no DNA is available to test this call. Germline CDR1 and CDR2: SGHTA and FQGNSA. There are 17 residues in the CDR3. CDR3 in amino acids: CASSLVAWTDFTYEQYF. The full variable domain, rest sourced from reference TRBV7-2 and TRBJ2-7, is GAGVSQSPSNKVTEKGKDVELRCDPISGHTALYWYRQSLGQGLEFLIYFQGNSAPDKSGLPSDRFSAERTGGSVSTLTIQRTQQEDSAVYLCASSLVAWTDFTYEQYFGPGTRLTVT.

The V call is TRBV27, the J call TRBJ2-3; TCRdb proposes TRBD1, but this gene call is untestable without DNA. The CDR3 has 13 amino acids. Germline V lookup: CDR1 MNHEY, CDR2 SMNVEV (reference sequence). The CDR3 loop reads CGSSSPLTDTQYF.

The CDR3 sequence is CASRRRTANTGELFF. V is TRBV6-2 or TRBV6-3 and J is TRBJ2-2; TCRdb's D call of TRBD1 is untestable without DNA. CDR1 MNHEY and CDR2 SVGEGT come from the germline V gene. CDR3 length equals 15 residues.

The chain links TRBV7-9 to TRBJ2-5; TCRdb's assignment of TRBD2 cannot be checked, as there is no DNA. This CDR3 is built from 14 residues. Looked up from germline, CDR1 is SEHNR and CDR2 is FQNEAQ (reference sequence). Here the CDR3 reads CASSLRAAQETQYF.

V is TRBV20-1 and J is TRBJ1-3; TCRdb gives TRBD1 as the D gene, but with no DNA this cannot be confirmed. Germline V gives CDR1 DFQATT, CDR2 SNEGSKA (reference sequence). This CDR3 has 13 residues. CDR3 residues: CSALGTDGHTIYF.